This entry features one T cell receptor beta chain sequence. This CDR3 is built from 17 residues. Germline CDR1 and CDR2: SGHTA and FQGTGA. J gave up 1 base and V 4 bases, and 10 bases lay outside the gene matches. The sample is drawn from a study of cytomegalovirus exposure and HLA in healthy donors. Study-level information: From HLA-typed donors, an early data release held approximately 85 million unique TCRs.

PCR involved 60 Vbeta and 13 Jbeta primers. Data came from immunoSEQ multiplex PCR; TCRdb stores just in-frame clones and leaves some out. In the table there are about 170,000 clones, 80% of which are singletons. The sequence was collected from a woman aged 45-65 years in good health and CMV-seropositive. The J gene is TRBJ2-1, the V gene TRBV7-3; 7 positions agree with TRBD2. The specimen sequenced was PBMCs. CDR3 nucleotides: TGTGCCAGCAGCTCCTTGGGGGGAGGGCGGTCCTACAATGAGCAGTTCTTC. It codes for CASSSLGGGRSYNEQFF.